This TCR beta chain originates from a study of CD8 T cells in ankylosing spondylitis. Study-level points and caveats: The study identified a TCR beta motif of under ten highly homologous variants that appeared characteristic of ankylosing spondylitis blood. Past research had described some motif variants in reactive arthritis synovial fluid and blood.

V was shortened by 6 bases and J by 9 bases, with 12 bases between the two germline ends. This CDR3 comprises 12 residues. Germline V gene sequence: CDR1 MDHEN, CDR2 SYDVKM. TCRdb reanalysed the 5' RACE reads using MiXCR and keeps one entry per CDR3 protein. The profile shows 150,000 or so distinct CDR3 sequences, 9.5% to 10% of them singletons. There are a few counts of this clonotype. Its antigen remains unidentified. The genes are TRBV28 and TRBJ2-1, with D possibly being TRBD1 (5 bases). This TCR was recovered from a female donor with ankylosing spondylitis or in good health (not recorded which). Material: blood, either unsorted or a sorted T cell fraction (not recorded which). CDR3 residues: CASRLSGREQFF. The CDR3 region has the DNA TGTGCCAGCAGACTATCAGGGCGTGAGCAGTTCTTC.